This T cell receptor beta chain is drawn from a study of T cells in localized non-small cell lung cancer. Germline V lookup: CDR1 MDHEN, CDR2 SYDVKM. There are 13 residues in the CDR3. Between the trimmed V and J ends, which lost 7 bases and 4 bases, there was a span of 13 bases. The repertoire was sequenced with immunoSEQ multiplex PCR; TCRdb's copy has only in-frame clones and lacks some. The sample shows 25,000 or so clones, around nine tenths of them seen only once. Comment on this clone: The antigen is unknown.

Whole-study findings and limits: Because researchers sequenced only one region of the tumor, heterogeneity is still possible. Appearing in adjacent lung were a median roughly 59 of the top 100 tumor clones. Those with higher blood T cell density had longer overall survival. The highest T cell clonality was in uninvolved adjacent lung, above tumor.

The chain is built from TRBV28 and TRBJ1-2; D not resolved. This receptor was taken from a man aged 40 to 75 with stage II lung adenocarcinoma. Specimen: PBMCs, collected before any cancer treatment. CDR3 nucleotide sequence: TGTGCCAGCACCTTACAGAGGTTCTATGGCTACACCTTC. Translation: CASTLQRFYGYTF.